Below, 21 T cell receptor beta chains from the same sample are listed, as sequenced in a study of T cell responses to AZD1222 COVID-19 vaccine. Clones were sequenced by immunoSEQ multiplex PCR, and TCRdb holds only the in-frame ones, with some missing. The sample consists of roughly 200,000 clones, 85% to 90% of them appearing once. The specimen was peripheral blood, collected on day 0 of AZD1222 vaccination. These receptors all come from an adult in good health.

This chain uses TRBV7-9 with TRBJ2-7; tentative D call: TRBD2 (6 bases). The germline V gene encodes CDR1 SEHNR and CDR2 FQNEAQ (reference sequence). The CDR3 covers 15 residues. The V end lost 7 bases, the J end lost 1 base, and 17 bases lay between the germline ends. In DNA form, the CDR3 reads TGTGCCAGCACCCCGGGACTCACCATATCCTACGAGCAGTACTTC. Its protein is CASTPGLTISYEQYF.

This clone was recorded only once. The chain combines TRBV7-9 with TRBJ1-2, with TRBD1 matching 7 bases. After removal of 5 bases from V and 7 bases from J, the junction contained 7 bases not matched to a gene. The germline V gene encodes CDR1 SEHNR and CDR2 FQNEAQ (reference sequence). CDR3 length equals 13 residues. CDR3 sequence: CASSPSDRVGYTF. CDR3 in DNA: TGTGCCAGCAGCCCGTCTGACAGGGTTGGCTACACCTTC. The full variable domain, with the rest looked up from reference TRBV7-9 and TRBJ1-2, is DTGVSQNPRHKITKRGQNVTFRCDPISEHNRLYWYRQTLGQGPEFLTYFQNEAQLEKSRLLSDRFSAERPKGSFSTLEIQRTEQGDSAMYLCASSPSDRVGYTFGSGTRLTVV.

This clone has just a few counts. The gene calls are TRBV4-1 and TRBJ1-5; TRBD1 might be the D (5 bases). CDR3 size: 15 residues. Germline V gene sequence: CDR1 MGHRA, CDR2 YSYEKL. V was clipped by 1 base and J by 2 bases, with 9 bases between them. CDR3 DNA sequence: TGCGCCAGCAGCCAAGGGGTAGGGGGCAATCAGCCCCAGCATTTT. As protein: CASSQGVGGNQPQHF.

V usage is TRBV27 and J usage is TRBJ1-5; 7 nucleotides align to TRBD1. From germline, CDR1 is MNHEY and CDR2 SMNVEV (reference sequence). After removal of 8 bases from V and 6 bases from J, the junction contained 10 bases not matched to a gene. CDR3 length: 14 residues. The CDR3 DNA sequence: TGTGCCAGCCGACAGGGAGGTGTAGGTCAGCCCCAGCATTTT. Protein product: CASRQGGVGQPQHF.

The rearrangement uses TRBV5-1 and TRBJ1-5; tentatively, D is TRBD1 (5 bases). Germline V gene lookup returns CDR1 SGHRS and CDR2 YFSETQ. Trimming left V 0 bases short and J 0 bases short, with 10 bases between. The CDR3 sequence is 16 residues long. In DNA, the CDR3 is TGCGCCAGCAGCTTGGGGGACGGTTATAGCAATCAGCCCCAGCATTTT. Translation: CASSLGDGYSNQPQHF.

The chain links TRBV3-1 (or the pseudogene TRBV3-2) to TRBJ2-3; no firm D call. This CDR3 comprises 15 residues. V lost 4 bases and J 0 bases, leaving 11 bases between the germline ends. CDR1 is LGHDT, CDR2 YNNKEL, per germline (reference sequence). This CDR3 reads CASSPRAASTDTQYF. As DNA, the CDR3 is TGTGCCAGCAGCCCTCGTGCGGCTAGCACAGATACGCAGTATTTT.

The gene calls are TRBV15 and TRBJ2-5; either TRBD1 or TRBD2 may fit D (5 bases each). Germline CDR1 reads LNHNV; CDR2 reads YYDKDF (reference sequence). CDR3 length: 15 residues. Trimming took off 2 bases at V and 5 bases at J, with 15 bases between the two ends. CDR3 sequence reads: CATSRTRGGLETQYF. DNA for the CDR3: TGTGCCACCAGCAGAACTCGGGGCGGCCTGGAGACCCAGTACTTC.

The V call is TRBV16, the J call TRBJ1-1, with unresolved D. With 4 bases removed from V and 3 bases from J, the gap between germline ends came to 12 bases. CDR1 is KGHSY and CDR2 is FQNENV in the germline V gene. The CDR3 has 14 amino acids. In DNA, the CDR3 is TGTGCCAGCAGCCTACCTGGGTCCGACACTGAAGCTTTCTTT. It codes for CASSLPGSDTEAFF.

The rearrangement uses TRBV7-9 and TRBJ2-1; 8 positions agree with TRBD2. Germline CDR1 is SEHNR and CDR2 is FQNEAQ (reference sequence). J lost 16 bases, V lost 5 bases, and 7 bases had no gene match. The CDR3 consists of 11 residues. This CDR3 is CASSASGGKFF. CDR3 DNA sequence: TGTGCCAGCAGCGCGAGCGGGGGAAAATTCTTC.

V usage is TRBV5-1 and J usage is TRBJ1-2; D gene uncertain. The CDR3 has 12 residues. V lost 0 bases and J lost 5, with 5 bases in between. Per the germline V gene, CDR1 is SGHRS and CDR2 is YFSETQ. Here the CDR3 reads CASSLDKYGYTF. The CDR3 DNA is TGCGCCAGCAGCTTGGATAAGTATGGCTACACCTTC.

This sequence joins TRBV7-2 and TRBJ2-3; 11 nucleotides line up with TRBD2. CDR1 and CDR2 (germline): SGHTA, FQGNSA. V gave up 5 bases and J gave up 0 bases; unmatched junction bases: 4. The CDR3 totals 16 residues. The CDR3 DNA reads TGTGCCAGCAGCCCCTTAGCGGGGGGGAGCACAGATACGCAGTATTTT. This gives the protein CASSPLAGGSTDTQYF.

The rearrangement links TRBV24-1 to TRBJ2-5; D is unresolved. Germline assignment: CDR1 KGHDR and CDR2 SFDVKD. V was trimmed by 3 bases and J by 0 bases, leaving 7 bases between them. The CDR3 contains 14 residues. CDR3 residues: CATSDRLDQETQYF. The CDR3 DNA reads TGTGCCACCAGTGATCGACTGGACCAAGAGACCCAGTACTTC.

The V call is TRBV5-4, the J call TRBJ2-4; TRBD2 matches 7 bases. J lost 16 bases, V lost 4 bases, and 17 bases had no gene match. The germline gives CDR1 SGHNT, CDR2 YYREEE (reference sequence). The CDR3 runs 14 residues. CDR3 bases: TGTGCCAGCAGCCCACTGGCGGGGGAAACCGACACTTACTTC. Its protein is CASSPLAGETDTYF. The full variable domain, rest sourced from reference TRBV5-4 and TRBJ2-4, is ETGVTQSPTHLIKTRGQQVTLRCSSQSGHNTVSWYQQALGQGPQFIFQYYREEENGRGNFPPRFSGLQFPNYSSELNVNALELDDSALYLCASSPLAGETDTYFGAGTRLSVL.

The V and J genes are TRBV14 and TRBJ2-5, with a tentative D call TRBD1 (7 bases). Germline V gene data show CDR1 as SGHDN and CDR2 as FVKESK. The germline V and J ends were trimmed by 3 bases and 2 bases, with 16 bases remaining between them. The CDR3 runs to 16 residues. The CDR3 region is CASSHGDSGQQETQYF. CDR3 bases: TGTGCCAGCAGCCATGGGGACTCGGGACAGCAAGAGACCCAGTACTTC.

This clone was detected once. Germline and junction disagree at one end, which may indicate a read error. The rearrangement joins TRBV19 to TRBJ1-1; no reliable D call. The CDR3 has 13 amino acids. Germline V gene lookup returns CDR1 LNHDA and CDR2 SQIVND (reference sequence). Written as DNA, the CDR3 is TGTGCCAGCAGTATGGGAGAGAACACTGAAGCTTTCTTT. The encoded protein is CASSMGENTEAFF.

The chain recombines TRBV6-1 with TRBJ2-5, with 8 bases that match TRBD2. Trimming at V came to 4 bases and at J to 0 bases, leaving 10 bases not matched to a gene. Germline V gene data show CDR1 as MNHNS and CDR2 as SASEGT. The CDR3 extends over 17 amino acids. In DNA form, the CDR3 reads TGTGCCAGCAGTGCTGGCGGGGGGCCCCGGTACCAAGAGACCCAGTACTTC. Its protein is CASSAGGGPRYQETQYF.

This clone showed up just once. The chain combines TRBV5-1 with TRBJ1-6; no reliable D call. The CDR3 extends over 12 amino acids. The germline CDR1 and CDR2 sequences are SGHRS and YFSETQ. V was cut by 2 bases and J by 11 bases, with 8 bases left in between. This CDR3 is CASSFGRTPLHF. DNA of the CDR3: TGCGCCAGCAGCTTCGGCCGAACACCCCTCCACTTT.

This clone appeared once. The J gene is TRBJ1-5, the V gene TRBV7-2; 7 bases match TRBD1. This CDR3 contains 15 residues. The V segment lost 8 bases and the J segment 5 bases; nucleotides outside the gene matches: 12. CDR1 is SGHTA and CDR2 is FQGNSA in the germline V gene. The CDR3 loop is CASGINRDSHQPQHF. The CDR3, as DNA: TGTGCCAGCGGAATAAACCGGGACAGCCATCAGCCCCAGCATTTT. Based on the CDR3 plus reference TRBV7-2 and TRBJ1-5, the full variable domain is GAGVSQSPSNKVTEKGKDVELRCDPISGHTALYWYRQSLGQGLEFLIYFQGNSAPDKSGLPSDRFSAERTGGSVSTLTIQRTQQEDSAVYLCASGINRDSHQPQHFGDGTRLSIL.

The V and J genes are TRBV11-2 and TRBJ2-7, with 8 bases fitting TRBD2. The CDR3 totals 14 residues. After removal of 2 bases from V and 3 bases from J, the junction contained 3 bases not matched to a gene. Germline CDR1 and CDR2: SGHAT and FQNNGV. The CDR3 is CASSLRAGDYEQYF. The CDR3, as DNA: TGTGCCAGCAGCTTAAGAGCGGGGGACTACGAGCAGTACTTC.

The chain carries TRBV7-2 and TRBJ1-6, with D uncertain. The germline V gene has CDR1 SGHTA and CDR2 FQGNSA. The CDR3 is 16 residues long. Trimming pared 4 bases from V and 7 bases from J, leaving 17 bases between. As DNA, the CDR3 is TGTGCCAGCAGCTCAAAAGAGGGCCTCGGGAATTCACCCCTCCACTTT. This encodes CASSSKEGLGNSPLHF.

This clone has only one observation. The gene calls are TRBV7-9 and TRBJ2-5; TRBD2 agrees at 16 bases. This CDR3 is built from 14 residues. CDR1 is SEHNR and CDR2 is FQNEAQ in the germline V gene (reference sequence). The ends lost 5 bases at V and 14 bases at J; junction bases unmatched: 8. CDR3 nucleotide sequence: TGTGCCAGCAGCCCGGGACTAGCGGGGGGGCCGGGATACTTC. It specifies CASSPGLAGGPGYF.